One TCR beta chain is described in this entry. The target antigen is unknown. Germline values: CDR1 SEHNR, CDR2 FQNEAQ (reference sequence). The CDR3 runs to 14 residues. The V end lost 5 bases, the J end lost 2 bases, and 13 bases lay between the germline ends. Clones were sequenced by immunoSEQ multiplex PCR, and TCRdb holds only the in-frame ones, with some missing. The sample carries approximately 4,500 clones, 72% recorded once. The data derive from a study of chemoradiotherapy in HPV16-positive cancers. Overall study findings and caveats: Better recurrence-free survival went with HPV-responsive T-cell expansion in HPV16-positive patients. Candidate HPV-specific clones and E7-related TCR motifs grew in tumor during treatment.

The J gene is TRBJ2-7, the V gene TRBV7-9; a possible D gene is TRBD2 (5 bases). This specimen was tumor tissue, taken from a patient who underwent chemoradiotherapy. This receptor was identified in a human donor with HPV-associated anogenital cancer. The CDR3 loop is CASSVGGLPYEQYF. The CDR3 DNA sequence: TGTGCCAGCAGCGTAGGAGGACTCCCCTACGAGCAGTACTTC.